Below are 16 T cell receptor beta chains sequenced from a single sample in a study of CD8+ T cells in alopecia areata. After isolation, RNA underwent reverse transcription to generate cDNA as the sequencing template. Produced via immunoSEQ multiplex PCR; TCRdb's table is partial and in-frame only. This table holds over 250,000 clones, about three fifths found once. The treatment here: oral pan-JAK inhibitor, 5-10 mg twice daily. The sequences come from CD4+ T cells sorted from blood, collected at roughly week 53, from a patient treated with tofacitinib. These TCRs come from a human donor with alopecia areata.

The chain couples TRBV27 to TRBJ2-1; 11 bases fit TRBD2. CDR3 length: 16 residues. Germline trimming cut 1 base from V and 4 bases from J; bases unmatched to any gene: 3. The V gene's germline CDR1 is MNHEY and CDR2 SMNVEV (reference sequence). CDR3 residues: CASSLWLAGGYNEQFF. For the CDR3, the DNA is TGTGCCAGCAGTTTATGGCTAGCGGGGGGATACAATGAGCAGTTCTTC.

The CDR3 spells CSAPRLDGYTF. CDR3 nucleotides: TGCAGTGCTCCTCGTCTGGATGGCTACACCTTC. The V and J genes are TRBV20-1 and TRBJ1-2; D gene ambiguous. The CDR3 runs 11 residues. Looked up from germline, CDR1 is DFQATT and CDR2 is SNEGSKA (reference sequence). Between the trimmed V and J ends, which lost 5 bases and 6 bases, there was a span of 10 bases.

The V and J genes are TRBV7-2 and TRBJ2-7; D might be TRBD2 (5 bases). There are 13 residues in the CDR3. Germline CDR1 SGHTA, CDR2 FQGNSA. Trimming removed 0 bases from V and 6 bases from J, with 9 bases in between. The CDR3 DNA follows: TGTGCCAGCAGCTTAGCGAGGGTTGGCGAGCAGTACTTC. Translation: CASSLARVGEQYF. The full variable domain, rest sourced from reference TRBV7-2 and TRBJ2-7, is GAGVSQSPSNKVTEKGKDVELRCDPISGHTALYWYRQSLGQGLEFLIYFQGNSAPDKSGLPSDRFSAERTGGSVSTLTIQRTQQEDSAVYLCASSLARVGEQYFGPGTRLTVT.

The V call is TRBV5-1, the J call TRBJ2-7, with 11 bases identical to TRBD2. Germline V gene lookup returns CDR1 SGHRS and CDR2 YFSETQ. V was clipped by 3 bases and J by 0 bases; unmatched bases: 8. The CDR3 contains 17 residues. The CDR3 here is CASSSAGTSGHSYEQYF. Written as DNA, the CDR3 is TGCGCCAGCAGCTCGGCCGGGACTAGCGGACACTCCTACGAGCAGTACTTC.

The chain combines TRBV29-1 with TRBJ2-7, with 7 bases that match TRBD1. V lost 5 bases and J lost 2; bases outside the gene matches: 3. The CDR3 runs to 12 residues. CDR1 and CDR2 (germline): SQVTM, ANQGSEA. DNA for the CDR3: TGCAGCGTTACCGGGACAGCCTACGAGCAGTACTTC. It translates to CSVTGTAYEQYF.

The chain joins TRBV29-1 to TRBJ1-3; no clear D. With 8 bases removed from V and 0 bases from J, the gap between germline ends came to 5 bases. The CDR3 length is 11 residues. Germline CDR1 and CDR2: SQVTM and ANQGSEA. The CDR3 DNA sequence: TGCAGCCTCCTCTCTGGAAACACCATATATTTT. Protein: CSLLSGNTIYF.

The genes are TRBV7-9 and TRBJ2-2, with 9 bases lining up with TRBD1. This CDR3 contains 16 residues. CDR1 and CDR2 (germline): SEHNR, FQNEAQ (reference sequence). After removal of 6 bases from V and 5 bases from J, the junction contained 10 bases not matched to a gene. As DNA, the CDR3 is TGTGCCAGCAGATATACAGGGGGCGCGGGTACCGGGGAGCTGTTTTTT. Encoded protein: CASRYTGGAGTGELFF.

This rearrangement joins TRBV30 to TRBJ2-5; 9 bases align to TRBD2. The CDR3 runs to 16 residues. J gave up 5 bases and V 0 bases, and 10 bases lay outside the gene matches. The germline V gene has CDR1 GTSNPN and CDR2 SVGIG (reference sequence). CDR3 DNA sequence: TGTGCCTGGAGTGTACTGGCGGGGGGGCCTATGGAGACCCAGTACTTC. Translation: CAWSVLAGGPMETQYF.

Notes on this clone: One end of the junction is discordant with germline, which a read error may explain. CDR3 sequence reads: CSVAMGQGAEAFF. CDR3 bases: TGCAGCGTCGCTATGGGACAGGGGGCTGAGGCTTTCTTT. The rearrangement joins TRBV29-1 to TRBJ1-1; 12 bases line up with TRBD1. The CDR3 covers 13 residues. Germline V CDR1 and CDR2: SQVTM, ANQGSEA.

The chain recombines TRBV5-6 with TRBJ1-6, with TRBD1 identical over 7 bases. The trim removed 5 bases at V and 6 bases at J, leaving 5 bases unmatched. Germline assignment: CDR1 SGHDT and CDR2 YYEEEE. The CDR3 is made up of 14 amino acids. CDR3 protein: CASSDRASNSPLHF. For the CDR3, the DNA is TGTGCCAGCAGTGACAGGGCAAGTAATTCACCCCTCCACTTT.

The gene calls are TRBV10-3 and TRBJ1-2; D is unclear. The CDR3 length is 13 residues. Deletions cut 0 bases from V and 0 bases from J, with 2 bases between. CDR1 is ENHRY and CDR2 is SYGVKD in the germline V gene. This CDR3 is CAISESTNYGYTF. The DNA of the CDR3 is TGTGCCATCAGTGAGTCCACTAACTATGGCTACACCTTC.

The chain carries TRBV6-5 and TRBJ2-1; TRBD1 matches at 7 bases. J gave up 6 bases and V 5 bases, and 10 bases lay outside the gene matches. The CDR3 has 15 amino acids. Germline CDR1 and CDR2: MNHEY and SVGAGI. The CDR3: CASSPRDRRSNEQFF. CDR3 in DNA: TGTGCCAGCAGTCCCCGGGACAGACGCAGCAATGAGCAGTTCTTC.

The chain recombines TRBV5-1 with TRBJ1-1; maybe TRBD1 (6 bases). The CDR3 has 15 amino acids. Trimming took 1 base from V and 0 from J, leaving 10 bases between them. In germline, CDR1 is SGHRS, CDR2 YFSETQ. The chain's CDR3 is CASSLKAGVNTEAFF. The DNA for the CDR3 is TGCGCCAGCAGCTTGAAGGCAGGGGTGAACACTGAAGCTTTCTTT.

This clone appeared a few times. The chain uses TRBV29-1 and TRBJ1-5; no firm D call. Germline V gene sequence: CDR1 SQVTM, CDR2 ANQGSEA. The CDR3 length is 14 residues. Trimming took off 5 bases at V and 6 bases at J, with 17 bases between the two ends. DNA of the CDR3: TGCAGCGTTCCTAGCCCCATCCCGGGTCAGCCCCAGCATTTT. Translated: CSVPSPIPGQPQHF.

The rearrangement links TRBV5-1 to TRBJ2-1, with D perhaps being TRBD1 or TRBD2 (5 bases each). The germline gives CDR1 SGHRS, CDR2 YFSETQ. Trimming shortened V by 2 bases and J by 0 bases, and 9 bases separated the two germline ends. The CDR3 spans 15 residues. The CDR3 DNA sequence: TGCGCCAGCAGCTTCGGGACCCTCTCCTACAATGAGCAGTTCTTC. Residues: CASSFGTLSYNEQFF.

The V call is TRBV19, the J call TRBJ1-1; possible D gene TRBD1, 6 bases. Germline V gives CDR1 LNHDA, CDR2 SQIVND (reference sequence). The CDR3 length is 14 residues. Trimming stripped 3 bases from V and 1 base from J, with 9 bases between. CDR3: CASSIPGQNTEAFF. The CDR3, as DNA: TGTGCCAGTAGTATTCCGGGACAGAACACTGAAGCTTTCTTT.